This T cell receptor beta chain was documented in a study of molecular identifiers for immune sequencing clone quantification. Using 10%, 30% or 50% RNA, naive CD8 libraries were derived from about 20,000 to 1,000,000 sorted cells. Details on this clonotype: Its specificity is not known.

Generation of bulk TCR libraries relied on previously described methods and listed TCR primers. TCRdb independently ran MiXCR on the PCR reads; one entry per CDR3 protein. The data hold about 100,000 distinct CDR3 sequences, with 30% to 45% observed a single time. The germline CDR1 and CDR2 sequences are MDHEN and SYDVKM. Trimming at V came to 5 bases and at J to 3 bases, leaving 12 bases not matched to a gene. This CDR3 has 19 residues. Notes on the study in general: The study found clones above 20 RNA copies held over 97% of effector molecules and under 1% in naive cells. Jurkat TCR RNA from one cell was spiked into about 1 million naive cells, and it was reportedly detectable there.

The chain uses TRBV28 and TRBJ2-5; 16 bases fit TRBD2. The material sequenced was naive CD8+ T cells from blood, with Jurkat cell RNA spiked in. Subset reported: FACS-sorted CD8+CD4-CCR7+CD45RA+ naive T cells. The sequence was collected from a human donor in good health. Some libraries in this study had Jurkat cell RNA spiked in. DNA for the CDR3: TGTGCCAGCAGTCCTACGGGGACTAGCGGGAGGGCGGGGGAAGAGACCCAGTACTTC. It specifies CASSPTGTSGRAGEETQYF.